The TCR beta chain described here comes from a study of blood T cell repertoires in COVID-19. There are a few counts of this clone. The CDR3 contains 18 residues. V shed 2 bases and J shed 1 base, with 15 bases lying between them. Per germline, CDR1 KGHSH and CDR2 LQKENI. Some clones are missing from TCRdb's copy, which holds only in-frame ones; the method was immunoSEQ multiplex PCR. The sample carries roughly 25,000 clones, roughly 88% recorded once. The sequencing sample was made of peripheral blood. V gene TRBV18 combines with J gene TRBJ1-6, with D tentatively TRBD1 (5 bases). The sequence was collected from a human donor in a cohort sampled during active COVID-19. The CDR3 bases are TGTGCCAGCTCACCAAGGGACTTCGGAAGGTCCTATAATTCACCCCTCCACTTT. Amino acid sequence: CASSPRDFGRSYNSPLHF.